These 21 T cell receptor beta chains originate from one sample sequenced in a study of T cells in Graves' hyperthyroidism and ophthalmopathy. Regions amplified from RNA transcripts were the TCR beta CDR3 regions. TCR CDR3 regions were first amplified by RT-PCR with HTBI primers. TCRdb re-called the multiplex PCR reads through MiXCR, storing one row per CDR3 protein. The data show some 600,000 distinct CDR3 sequences, with 11% to 15% seen just once and almost 6% held by the top ten. The sample consisted of blood. The source of these receptors is a woman in her thirties with Graves' hyperthyroidism that later progressed to Graves' ophthalmopathy.

This clonotype was recorded at least ten times. This CDR3 is CASSSQTGDNYGYTF. The CDR3 DNA sequence: TGCGCCAGCAGCTCGCAGACAGGGGATAACTATGGCTACACCTTC. This rearrangement joins TRBV5-1 to TRBJ1-2; 8 bases are shared with TRBD1. The V and J ends lost 3 bases and 1 base, in that order; junction bases with no gene match: 5. The CDR3 loop spans 15 amino acids. Germline values: CDR1 SGHRS, CDR2 YFSETQ.

The rearrangement links TRBV20-1 to TRBJ2-7; TRBD1 is a possible D gene (5 bases). Germline-derived CDR1 and CDR2 are DFQATT and SNEGSKA (reference sequence). The CDR3 length is 14 residues. V gave up 2 bases and J gave up 5 bases, with 16 bases separating them. In nucleotides, the CDR3 is TGCAGTGCTAGACTCCCAGGGCCGCGTGACGAGCAGTACTTC. Translated: CSARLPGPRDEQYF.

This clonotype was observed many times. Here the CDR3 DNA reads TGTGCCAGCAGGTACAGTGTGAACACTGAAGCTTTCTTT. Translating gives CASRYSVNTEAFF. This sequence joins TRBV2 and TRBJ1-1; D not certain. The CDR3 contains 13 residues. CDR1 is SNHLY, CDR2 FYNNEI, per germline. Trimming stripped 6 bases from V and 0 bases from J, with 8 bases between.

V is TRBV20-1 and J is TRBJ2-1; a weak D match, TRBD2 (6 bases). The CDR3 is made up of 14 amino acids. The ends were cut back, 3 bases at V and 3 bases at J, with 12 bases in the middle. The germline V gene encodes CDR1 DFQATT and CDR2 SNEGSKA (reference sequence). The DNA of the CDR3 is TGCAGTGCTAGGCGCGGGACCAACTACAATGAGCAGTTCTTC. Translated: CSARRGTNYNEQFF.

This clonotype showed up just a few times. This chain joins TRBV12-3 or TRBV12-4 and TRBJ2-4, with D maybe TRBD1 (6 bases). The V end lost 5 bases, the J end lost 4 bases, and 12 bases lay between the germline ends. The CDR3 runs to 14 residues. The CDR3 nucleotides are TGTGCCAGCAGTGAAACAGGGTTTAAAAACATTCAGTACTTC. This codes for CASSETGFKNIQYF.

This sequence joins TRBV3-1 and TRBJ1-6; unclear D gene. The CDR3 has 13 residues. The germline V and J ends were trimmed by 1 base and 8 bases, with 6 bases remaining between them. Germline V CDR1 and CDR2: LGHDT, YNNKEL (reference sequence). The CDR3 coding sequence is TGTGCCAGCAGCCAAGGTGTGGATTCACCCCTCCACTTT. Translating it yields CASSQGVDSPLHF.

This CDR3 reads CAISDRLAGDTGELFF. In DNA, the CDR3 is TGTGCCATCAGTGACAGACTAGCGGGGGACACCGGGGAGCTGTTTTTT. V is TRBV10-3 and J is TRBJ2-2; the match to TRBD2 covers 12 bases. This CDR3 is built from 16 residues. CDR1 is ENHRY, CDR2 SYGVKD, per germline. J was trimmed by 3 bases and V by 3 bases; bases with no gene match: 2.

V and J are TRBV19 and TRBJ2-1; 9 bases line up with TRBD1. V lost 5 bases and J lost 10; bases outside the gene matches: 12. This CDR3 comprises 15 residues. Germline V gene data show CDR1 as LNHDA and CDR2 as SQIVND (reference sequence). CDR3: CASSAGQGPRREQFF. The CDR3 nucleotides read TGTGCCAGTAGTGCCGGACAGGGGCCCCGCCGGGAGCAGTTCTTC.

This clonotype was seen a handful of times. The V and J genes are TRBV19 and TRBJ1-4; 7 bases line up with TRBD1. This CDR3 is 15 amino acids long. V lost 6 bases to trimming and J lost 7 bases; unmatched junction nucleotides: 11. The germline V gene has CDR1 LNHDA and CDR2 SQIVND (reference sequence). The CDR3 bases are TGTGCCAGTAGACCTGACAGGGATGGTGTTGAAAAACTGTTTTTT. Amino acids: CASRPDRDGVEKLFF.

The genes are TRBV6-2 or TRBV6-3 and TRBJ2-7; D perhaps matches TRBD1 (6 bases). V shed 6 bases and J shed 0 bases, with 15 bases lying between them. The CDR3 is 15 residues long. Germline V CDR1 and CDR2: MNHEY, SVGEGT. DNA of the CDR3: TGTGCCAGCAGCCCGTACAGGGACGCCTCCTACGAGCAGTACTTC. This translates into CASSPYRDASYEQYF.

This clonotype was counted many times. The genes are TRBV11-2 and TRBJ2-7; 9 nucleotides line up with TRBD2. The CDR3 is 14 amino acids. Per the germline V gene, CDR1 is SGHAT and CDR2 is FQNNGV. J was trimmed by 2 bases and V by 9 bases; bases with no gene match: 8. The CDR3 DNA reads as TGTGCCAGTTCAGCTAGCGGGATCACCTACGAGCAGTACTTC. Translation gives CASSASGITYEQYF.

The sample holds many counts of this clonotype. The chain combines TRBV29-1 with TRBJ1-5; 10 bases are shared with TRBD1. In germline, CDR1 is SQVTM, CDR2 ANQGSEA. The CDR3 has 13 residues. V lost 7 bases and J lost 6; bases outside the gene matches: 6. The CDR3 spells CSAGQGGVQPQHF. CDR3 DNA: TGCAGCGCTGGACAGGGGGGAGTTCAGCCCCAGCATTTT.

This clonotype was seen repeatedly, ten times or more. This chain connects TRBV28 to TRBJ1-2; D possibly corresponds to TRBD1 (5 bases). The length of the CDR3 is 14 residues. Trimming removed 3 bases from V and 4 bases from J, with 12 bases in between. CDR1 is MDHEN, CDR2 SYDVKM, per germline. The CDR3, as DNA: TGTGCCAGCAGTTTGATGAAACAGGCCTATGGCTACACCTTC. Protein sequence: CASSLMKQAYGYTF.

This clonotype turned up a few times. The rearrangement links TRBV4-1 to TRBJ2-4; maybe TRBD1 (6 bases). This CDR3 is 13 amino acids long. Germline values: CDR1 MGHRA, CDR2 YSYEKL. Between the trimmed V and J ends, which lost 5 bases and 5 bases, there was a span of 10 bases. The CDR3 region has the DNA TGCGCCAGCAGCGGCCGGACAGAAAACATTCAGTACTTC. The encoded protein is CASSGRTENIQYF.

This clonotype has a count of ten or more. The chain recombines TRBV19 with TRBJ1-1; D ambiguous. CDR3 size: 14 residues. CDR1 and CDR2 (germline): LNHDA, SQIVND (reference sequence). Trimming pared 3 bases from V and 1 base from J, leaving 9 bases between. The chain's CDR3 is CASSIRGPNTEAFF. CDR3 nucleotide sequence: TGTGCCAGTAGTATCAGAGGCCCGAACACTGAAGCTTTCTTT.

Comment on this clonotype: It may be a read error: a sequence one base away is much more abundant. The CDR3 DNA follows: TGTGCCAGCAGTCCCCAGACGGTCACCGGGGAGCTGTTTTTT. It codes for CASSPQTVTGELFF. The rearrangement uses TRBV12-3 or TRBV12-4 and TRBJ2-2; D remains unclear. V dropped 5 bases and J dropped 4 bases, with 11 bases sitting between them. The CDR3 extends over 14 amino acids.

This clonotype was counted a few times. This chain joins TRBV6-2 or TRBV6-3 and TRBJ2-1, with 7 bases identical to TRBD2. V lost 3 bases and J lost 9; bases outside the gene matches: 23. Germline assignment: CDR1 MNHEY and CDR2 SVGEGT. The CDR3 totals 19 residues. For the CDR3, the DNA is TGTGCCAGCAGTTATACGCCGACCGGACTAGTCGGGGAGGCTCGTGAGCAGTTCTTC. It codes for CASSYTPTGLVGEAREQFF.

The table lists this clonotype with many counts. CDR3 in amino acids: CAWRGRVDRNEQFF. The DNA of the CDR3 is TGTGCCTGGAGGGGGAGGGTGGACCGAAATGAGCAGTTCTTC. The V call is TRBV30, the J call TRBJ2-1; 7 positions match TRBD2. Germline CDR1 reads GTSNPN; CDR2 reads SVGIG (reference sequence). The ends lost 3 bases at V and 7 bases at J; junction bases unmatched: 9. The CDR3 totals 14 residues. Full variable domain (remainder filled in from reference TRBV30 and TRBJ2-1): SQTIHQWPATLVQPVGSPLSLECTVEGTSNPNLYWYRQAAGRGLQLLFYSVGIGQISSEVPQNLSASRPQDRQFILSSKKLLLSDSGFYLCAWRGRVDRNEQFFGPGTRLTVL.

This clonotype came up many times. As DNA, the CDR3 is TGTGCCAGCAGTAGGACAGGGAGCTCCTACAATGAGCAGTTCTTC. Translated: CASSRTGSSYNEQFF. This sequence joins TRBV2 and TRBJ2-1, with 8 bases fitting TRBD1. This CDR3 has 15 amino acids. The germline CDR1 and CDR2 sequences are SNHLY and FYNNEI. Germline trimming cut 5 bases from V and 0 bases from J; bases unmatched to any gene: 3. Filled out from reference TRBV2 and TRBJ2-1, the complete variable domain reads EPEVTQTPSHQVTQMGQEVILRCVPISNHLYFYWYRQILGQKVEFLVSFYNNEISEKSEIFDDQFSVERPDGSNFTLKIRSTKLEDSAMYFCASSRTGSSYNEQFFGPGTRLTVL.

This clonotype was seen at least ten times. The chain joins TRBV28 to TRBJ1-5; the D gene is possibly TRBD1 (6 bases). This CDR3 region has 14 residues. Germline CDR1 and CDR2: MDHEN and SYDVKM. The V gene lost 7 bases and the J gene lost 6 bases, with 16 bases spanning the gap. DNA of the CDR3: TGTGCCAGCATCCTTGACAGGAGGGGTCAGCCCCAGCATTTT. Translation: CASILDRRGQPQHF.

This clonotype was counted ten times or more. V usage is TRBV27 and J usage is TRBJ2-3; 8 bases align to TRBD2. The CDR3 contains 15 residues. V trimming: 4 bases; J trimming: 2 bases; junction bases outside the gene matches: 5. Germline loops: CDR1 MNHEY, CDR2 SMNVEV (reference sequence). The CDR3 nucleotides read TGTGCCAGCAGTTCCGTAGCGGGACTCACAGATACGCAGTATTTT. Translating gives CASSSVAGLTDTQYF.